This TCR beta chain was documented in a study of blood T cell repertoires in COVID-19. At the level of the study: From the United States, Italy and Spain came samples of acute and convalescent COVID-19. The cDNA or gDNA used as material had been derived from T cells, B-cell-depleted T cells, or PBMCs.

Trimming at V came to 4 bases and at J to 7 bases, leaving 9 bases not matched to a gene. The CDR3 spans 16 residues. Germline V gene sequence: CDR1 SGHDT, CDR2 YYEEEE. In the authors' workflow: Reference gene primer amplification gave estimated nucleated cell counts. The assay was immunoSEQ multiplex PCR, and TCRdb's table has in-frame clones only and misses some. The DNA gave D and trimming, while V, J and clone size come from that table. The sample comprises about 380,000 clones, around 90% of which are singletons, and 6% to 7.5% rests with the top ten. The clonotype was recovered from a man between 18 and 35 years old with active or convalescent COVID-19. The sequencing input was peripheral blood. This chain connects TRBV5-6 to TRBJ1-4; 11 bases agree with TRBD1. The CDR3 protein is CASSQKPGQGVEKLFF. DNA for the CDR3: TGTGCCAGCAGCCAAAAACCGGGACAGGGGGTTGAAAAACTGTTTTTT.